Detailed here is one T cell receptor (beta chain). The data were taken from a study of blood T cell repertoires in COVID-19. Study summary: The cDNA or gDNA used as material had been derived from T cells, B-cell-depleted T cells, or PBMCs.

The method was immunoSEQ multiplex PCR; TCRdb's version includes in-frame clones alone and lacks a portion of them. The table records about 340,000 clones, roughly 85% of them present only once. Enrollees, about 18 to 89 years old, lived in some 24 US areas. Participant-given clinical history determined each cohort assignment. The sequenced sample consisted of PBMCs or T cells enriched from blood (not recorded which). This receptor was taken from a woman aged 40-49 years with acute COVID-19.

CDR3 protein: CASSQGQGDTEAFF. The CDR3 DNA reads TGTGCCAGCAGCCAGGGACAGGGGGACACTGAAGCTTTCTTT. The chain joins TRBV3-1 (or the pseudogene TRBV3-2) to TRBJ1-1; 11 bases line up with TRBD1. Germline values: CDR1 LGHDT, CDR2 YNNKEL (reference sequence). There are 14 residues in the CDR3. Unmatched junction bases numbered 0, after V lost 3 bases and J lost 3 bases.